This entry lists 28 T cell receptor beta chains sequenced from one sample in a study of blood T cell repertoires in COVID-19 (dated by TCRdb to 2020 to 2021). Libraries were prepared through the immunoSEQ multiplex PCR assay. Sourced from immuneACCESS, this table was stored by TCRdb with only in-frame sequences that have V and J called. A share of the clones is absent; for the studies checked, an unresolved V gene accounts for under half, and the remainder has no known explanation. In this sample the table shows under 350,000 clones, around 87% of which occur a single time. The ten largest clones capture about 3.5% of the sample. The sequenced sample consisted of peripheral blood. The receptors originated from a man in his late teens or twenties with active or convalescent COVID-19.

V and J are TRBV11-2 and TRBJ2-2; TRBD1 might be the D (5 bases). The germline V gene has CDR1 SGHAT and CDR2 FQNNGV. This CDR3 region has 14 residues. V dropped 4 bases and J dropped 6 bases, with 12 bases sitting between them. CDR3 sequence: CASSSLTAPGELFF. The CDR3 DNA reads TGTGCCAGCAGCTCGTTGACAGCGCCCGGGGAGCTGTTTTTT.

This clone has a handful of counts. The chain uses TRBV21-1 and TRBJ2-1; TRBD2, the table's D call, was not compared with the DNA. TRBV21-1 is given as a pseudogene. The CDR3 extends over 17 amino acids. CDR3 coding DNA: TGTGCCAGCAGCAACCCGACTAGCGGGAGGGATAACAATGAGCAGTTCTTC. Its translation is CASSNPTSGRDNNEQFF.

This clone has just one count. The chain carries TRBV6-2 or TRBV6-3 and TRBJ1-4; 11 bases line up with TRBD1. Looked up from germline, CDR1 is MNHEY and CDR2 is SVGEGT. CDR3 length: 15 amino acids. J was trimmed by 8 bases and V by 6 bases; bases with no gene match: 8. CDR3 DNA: TGTGCCAGCAGCAAAGGGACAGGGGGAAGCGAAAAACTGTTTTTT. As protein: CASSKGTGGSEKLFF.

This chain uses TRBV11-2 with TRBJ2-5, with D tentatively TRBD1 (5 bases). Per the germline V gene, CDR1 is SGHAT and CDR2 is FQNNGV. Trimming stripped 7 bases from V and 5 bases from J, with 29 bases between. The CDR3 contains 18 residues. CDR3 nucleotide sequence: TGTGCCAGCACCCACGCACGGTTGGTAGGGGCGGTCCGGGAGACCCAGTACTTC. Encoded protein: CASTHARLVGAVRETQYF.

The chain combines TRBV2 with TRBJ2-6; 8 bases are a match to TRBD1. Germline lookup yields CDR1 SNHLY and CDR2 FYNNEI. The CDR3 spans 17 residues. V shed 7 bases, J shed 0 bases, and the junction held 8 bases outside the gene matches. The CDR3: CASKRTGYFSGANVLTF. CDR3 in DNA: TGTGCCAGCAAAAGGACAGGGTACTTCTCTGGGGCCAACGTCCTGACTTTC. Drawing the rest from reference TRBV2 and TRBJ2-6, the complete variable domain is EPEVTQTPSHQVTQMGQEVILRCVPISNHLYFYWYRQILGQKVEFLVSFYNNEISEKSEIFDDQFSVERPDGSNFTLKIRSTKLEDSAMYFCASKRTGYFSGANVLTFGAGSRLTVL.

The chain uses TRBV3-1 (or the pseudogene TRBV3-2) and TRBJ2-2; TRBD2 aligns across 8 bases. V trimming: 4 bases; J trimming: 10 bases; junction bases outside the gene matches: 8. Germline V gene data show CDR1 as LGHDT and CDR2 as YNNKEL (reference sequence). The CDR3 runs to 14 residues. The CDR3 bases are TGTGCCAGCAGCCTCCTCTCCGGGGGGGCGGAGCTGTTTTTT. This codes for CASSLLSGGAELFF.

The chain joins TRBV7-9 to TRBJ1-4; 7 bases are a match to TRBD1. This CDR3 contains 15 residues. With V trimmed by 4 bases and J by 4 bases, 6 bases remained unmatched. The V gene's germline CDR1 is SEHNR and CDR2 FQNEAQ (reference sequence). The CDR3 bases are TGTGCCAGCAGCTCCCCAGGGGGATATAATGAAAAACTGTTTTTT. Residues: CASSSPGGYNEKLFF.

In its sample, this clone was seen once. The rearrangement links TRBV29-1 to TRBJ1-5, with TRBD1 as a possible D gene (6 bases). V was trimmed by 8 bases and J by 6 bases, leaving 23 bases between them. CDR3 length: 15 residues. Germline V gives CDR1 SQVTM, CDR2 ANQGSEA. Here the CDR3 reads CSLGAMTVVRQPQHF. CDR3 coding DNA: TGCAGCTTGGGGGCTATGACAGTCGTCCGTCAGCCCCAGCATTTT. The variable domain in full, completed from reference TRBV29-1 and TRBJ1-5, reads SAVISQKPSRDICQRGTSLTIQCQVDSQVTMMFWYRQQPGQSLTLIATANQGSEATYESGFVIDKFPISRPNLTFSTLTVSNMSPEDSSIYLCSLGAMTVVRQPQHFGDGTRLSIL.

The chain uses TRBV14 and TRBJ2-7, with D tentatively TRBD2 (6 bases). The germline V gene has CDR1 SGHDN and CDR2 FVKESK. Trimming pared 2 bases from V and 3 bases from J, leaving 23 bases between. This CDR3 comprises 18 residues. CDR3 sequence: CASSQTPTTGRLGYEQYF. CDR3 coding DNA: TGTGCCAGCAGCCAAACACCAACCACTGGGAGGCTTGGCTACGAGCAGTACTTC.

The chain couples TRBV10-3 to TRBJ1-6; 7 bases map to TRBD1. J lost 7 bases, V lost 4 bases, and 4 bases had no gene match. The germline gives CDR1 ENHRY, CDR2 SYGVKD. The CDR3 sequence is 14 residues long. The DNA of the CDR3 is TGTGCCATCAGTGGAACAGGGGAGAATTCACCCCTCCACTTT. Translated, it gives CAISGTGENSPLHF.

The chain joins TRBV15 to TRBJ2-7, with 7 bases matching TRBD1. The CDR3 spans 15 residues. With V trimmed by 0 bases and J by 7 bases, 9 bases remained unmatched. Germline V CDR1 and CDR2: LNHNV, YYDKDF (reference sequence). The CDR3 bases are TGTGCCACCAGCAGAGATAGGACAGGCTTAGGGGAGCAGTACTTC. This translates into CATSRDRTGLGEQYF.

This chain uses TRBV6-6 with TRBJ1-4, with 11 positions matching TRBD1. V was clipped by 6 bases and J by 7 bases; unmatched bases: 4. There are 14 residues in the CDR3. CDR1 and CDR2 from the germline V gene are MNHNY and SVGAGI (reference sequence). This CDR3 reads CASSGGQGGEKLFF. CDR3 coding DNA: TGTGCCAGCAGCGGGGGACAGGGGGGTGAAAAACTGTTTTTT.

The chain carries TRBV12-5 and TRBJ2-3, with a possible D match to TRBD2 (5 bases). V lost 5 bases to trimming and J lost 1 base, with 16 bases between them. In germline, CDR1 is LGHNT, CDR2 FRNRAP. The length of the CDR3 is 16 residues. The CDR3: CASGGKEAIGTDTQYF. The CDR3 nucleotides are TGTGCTAGTGGTGGTAAGGAGGCCATAGGCACAGATACGCAGTATTTT.

The CDR3 bases are TGCGCCAGCAGCTTGGGGGTGGAGAGCACAGATACGCAGTATTTT. Protein sequence: CASSLGVESTDTQYF. The chain joins TRBV5-1 to TRBJ2-3; D is uncertain. The CDR3 is made up of 15 amino acids. Germline values: CDR1 SGHRS, CDR2 YFSETQ. The V end was cut by 0 bases, the J end by 0 bases, with 8 bases between.

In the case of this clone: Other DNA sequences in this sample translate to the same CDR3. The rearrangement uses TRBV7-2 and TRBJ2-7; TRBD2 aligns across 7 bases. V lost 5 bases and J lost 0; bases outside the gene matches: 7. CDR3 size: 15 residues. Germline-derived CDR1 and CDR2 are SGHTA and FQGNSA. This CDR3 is CASSLGEGYSYEQYF. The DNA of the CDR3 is TGTGCCAGCAGCCTAGGGGAGGGTTACTCCTACGAGCAGTACTTC.

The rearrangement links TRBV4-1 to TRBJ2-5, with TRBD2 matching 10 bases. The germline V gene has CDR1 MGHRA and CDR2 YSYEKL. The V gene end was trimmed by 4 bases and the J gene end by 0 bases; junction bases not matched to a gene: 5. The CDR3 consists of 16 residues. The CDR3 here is CASSPAAGGYQETQYF. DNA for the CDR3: TGCGCCAGCAGCCCTGCAGCGGGGGGGTACCAAGAGACCCAGTACTTC.

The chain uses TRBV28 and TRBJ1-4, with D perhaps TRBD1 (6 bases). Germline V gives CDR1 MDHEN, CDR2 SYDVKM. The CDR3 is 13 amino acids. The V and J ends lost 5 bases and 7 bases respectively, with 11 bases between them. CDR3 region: CASSRQGSEKLFF. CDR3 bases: TGTGCCAGCAGTCGGCAGGGGAGTGAAAAACTGTTTTTT.

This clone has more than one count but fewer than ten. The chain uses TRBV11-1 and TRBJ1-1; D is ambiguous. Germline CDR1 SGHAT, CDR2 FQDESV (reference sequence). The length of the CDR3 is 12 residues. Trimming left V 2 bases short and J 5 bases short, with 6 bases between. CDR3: CASSLSRTEAFF. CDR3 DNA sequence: TGTGCCAGCAGCTTATCGAGGACTGAAGCTTTCTTT.

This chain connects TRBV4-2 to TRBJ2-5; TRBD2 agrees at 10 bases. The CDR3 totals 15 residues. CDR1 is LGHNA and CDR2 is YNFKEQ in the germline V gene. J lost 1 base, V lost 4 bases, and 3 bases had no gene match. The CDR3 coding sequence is TGTGCCAGCAGCCCCGTAGCGGGGGGCCAAGAGACCCAGTACTTC. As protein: CASSPVAGGQETQYF.

Here the CDR3 reads CASGTGYQPQHF. CDR3 nucleotides: TGTGCCAGCGGGACAGGATATCAGCCCCAGCATTTT. The chain recombines TRBV28 with TRBJ1-5, with TRBD1 matching 8 bases. The ends lost 8 bases at V and 5 bases at J; junction bases unmatched: 2. The CDR3 is 12 amino acids. From germline, CDR1 is MDHEN and CDR2 SYDVKM. Full variable domain (remainder filled in from reference TRBV28 and TRBJ1-5): DVKVTQSSRYLVKRTGEKVFLECVQDMDHENMFWYRQDPGLGLRLIYFSYDVKMKEKGDIPEGYSVSREKKERFSLILESASTNQTSMYLCASGTGYQPQHFGDGTRLSIL.

CDR3 DNA sequence: TGCGCCAGCAGAATTGGGGAGACCACTGAAGCTTTCTTT. Translating it yields CASRIGETTEAFF. This chain links TRBV5-1 with TRBJ1-1; no definite D call. This CDR3 has 13 amino acids. Germline V gene data show CDR1 as SGHRS and CDR2 as YFSETQ. V lost 5 bases to trimming and J lost 4 bases, with 12 bases between them.

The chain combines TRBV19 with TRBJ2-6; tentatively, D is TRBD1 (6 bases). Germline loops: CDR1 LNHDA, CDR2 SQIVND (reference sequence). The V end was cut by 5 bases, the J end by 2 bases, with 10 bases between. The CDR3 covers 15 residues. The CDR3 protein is CASSPRGAGANVLTF. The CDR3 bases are TGTGCCAGTAGTCCCAGGGGTGCTGGGGCCAACGTCCTGACTTTC.

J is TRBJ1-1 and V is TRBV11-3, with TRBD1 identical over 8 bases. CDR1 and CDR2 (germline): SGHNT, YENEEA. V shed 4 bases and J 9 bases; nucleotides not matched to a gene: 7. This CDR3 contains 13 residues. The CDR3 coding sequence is TGTGCCAGCAGCTCCTTGAGGACAGGGAAAGCTTTCTTT. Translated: CASSSLRTGKAFF.

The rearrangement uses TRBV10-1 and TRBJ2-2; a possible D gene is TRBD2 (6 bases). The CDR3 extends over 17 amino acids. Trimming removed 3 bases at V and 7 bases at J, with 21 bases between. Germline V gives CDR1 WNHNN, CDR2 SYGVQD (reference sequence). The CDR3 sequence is CASSDTPDGGFGGELFF. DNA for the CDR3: TGCGCCAGCAGTGACACCCCAGACGGGGGTTTCGGCGGGGAGCTGTTTTTT.

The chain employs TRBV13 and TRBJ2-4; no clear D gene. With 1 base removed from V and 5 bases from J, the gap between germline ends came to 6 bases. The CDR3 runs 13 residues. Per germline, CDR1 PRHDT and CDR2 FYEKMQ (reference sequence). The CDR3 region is CASSLVSENIQYF. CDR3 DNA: TGTGCCAGCAGCTTAGTGAGCGAAAACATTCAGTACTTC.

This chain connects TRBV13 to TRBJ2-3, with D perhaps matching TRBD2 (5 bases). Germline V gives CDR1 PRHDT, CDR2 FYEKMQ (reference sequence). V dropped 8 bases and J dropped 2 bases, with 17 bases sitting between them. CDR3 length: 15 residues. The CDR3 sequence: CASSKRARDTDTQYF. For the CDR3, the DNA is TGTGCCAGCTCAAAAAGGGCCCGGGACACAGATACGCAGTATTTT. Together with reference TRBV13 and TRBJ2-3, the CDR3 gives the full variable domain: AAGVIQSPRHLIKEKRETATLKCYPIPRHDTVYWYQQGPGQDPQFLISFYEKMQSDKGSIPDRFSAQQFSDYHSELNMSSLELGDSALYFCASSKRARDTDTQYFGPGTRLTVL.

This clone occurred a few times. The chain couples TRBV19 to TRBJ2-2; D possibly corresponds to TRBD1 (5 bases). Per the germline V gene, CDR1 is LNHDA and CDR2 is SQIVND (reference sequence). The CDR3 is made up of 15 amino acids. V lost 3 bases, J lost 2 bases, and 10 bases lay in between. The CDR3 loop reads CASSIRQLNTGELFF. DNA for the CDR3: TGTGCCAGTAGTATCAGACAGCTCAACACCGGGGAGCTGTTTTTT. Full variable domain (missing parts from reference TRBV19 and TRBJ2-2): DGGITQSPKYLFRKEGQNVTLSCEQNLNHDAMYWYRQDPGQGLRLIYYSQIVNDFQKGDIAEGYSVSREKKESFPLTVTSAQKNPTAFYLCASSIRQLNTGELFFGEGSRLTVL.

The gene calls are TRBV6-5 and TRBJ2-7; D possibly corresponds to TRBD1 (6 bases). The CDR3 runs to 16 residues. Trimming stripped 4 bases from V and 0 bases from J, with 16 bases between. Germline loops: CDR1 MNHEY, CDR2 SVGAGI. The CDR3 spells CASSSPRQDFSYEQYF. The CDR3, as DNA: TGTGCCAGCAGTTCCCCAAGACAGGACTTCTCCTACGAGCAGTACTTC.